The 3 T cell receptor beta chains presented below share a single source sample, sequenced in a study of CD8+ T cells in alopecia areata. cDNA serving as the sequencing template came from extracted, reverse transcribed RNA. Sequenced by immunoSEQ multiplex PCR; TCRdb stores in-frame clones only, minus some. The sample has about 220,000 clones; around 57% are singletons. Indicated treatment: oral pan-JAK inhibitor, 5-10 mg twice daily. Sequenced here: CD4+ T cells sorted from blood, sampled at week 4, from a patient treated with tofacitinib. The receptors were sampled from a human donor with alopecia areata.

This chain connects TRBV29-1 to TRBJ1-2, with 10 bases identical to TRBD1. Unmatched junction bases numbered 9, after V lost 6 bases and J lost 5 bases. The CDR3 is made up of 14 amino acids. Per germline, CDR1 SQVTM and CDR2 ANQGSEA. CDR3 sequence reads: CSVVDRGAEYGYTF. The CDR3 DNA reads as TGCAGCGTCGTGGACAGGGGGGCCGAGTATGGCTACACCTTC.

DNA for the CDR3: TGTGCCAGCAGCTTTGTCGGGACAGCCTACAATGAGCAGTTCTTC. This encodes CASSFVGTAYNEQFF. V is TRBV5-6 and J is TRBJ2-1; 7 nucleotides agree with TRBD1. Unmatched junction bases numbered 4, after V lost 2 bases and J lost 2 bases. CDR1 and CDR2 (germline): SGHDT, YYEEEE. CDR3 size: 15 residues.

This clone was seen just once. The chain recombines TRBV30 with TRBJ2-2; a possible D gene is TRBD2 (7 bases). The CDR3 loop spans 16 amino acids. Germline loops: CDR1 GTSNPN, CDR2 SVGIG (reference sequence). Trimming pared 5 bases from V and 2 bases from J, leaving 18 bases between. The CDR3 region has the DNA TGTGCCTGGGACCCCTGGGGGGGGGCAAACACCGGGGAGCTGTTTTTT. Its protein is CAWDPWGGANTGELFF.